The 8 T cell receptor beta chains reported below all come from one sample, sequenced in a study of blood T cell repertoires in COVID-19. Using immunoSEQ multiplex PCR, the repertoire was profiled, and TCRdb retains in-frame clones only, with some absent. The sample shows over 150,000 clones, roughly 84% of them seen only once. Input material: peripheral blood. The receptors were gathered from a man between 65 and 79 years old with active or convalescent COVID-19.

This clone was seen once. The V gene is TRBV9, the J gene TRBJ2-6, with D perhaps matching TRBD1 (5 bases). This CDR3 is built from 16 residues. Germline loops: CDR1 SGDLS, CDR2 YYNGEE. V lost 2 bases, J lost 4 bases, and 13 bases lay in between. CDR3 region: CASSVRRVSGANVLTF. The CDR3 region has the DNA TGTGCCAGCAGCGTCCGCAGGGTTTCCGGGGCCAACGTCCTGACTTTC.

In this sample, this clone turned up once. The rearrangement uses TRBV29-1 and TRBJ1-1, with D possibly being TRBD1 (6 bases). CDR3 length: 14 amino acids. V shed 4 bases and J shed 3 bases, with 15 bases lying between them. CDR1 and CDR2 (germline): SQVTM, ANQGSEA. CDR3 sequence reads: CSVAPRQAHTEAFF. The CDR3 coding sequence is TGCAGCGTTGCCCCCCGACAGGCACACACTGAAGCTTTCTTT.

This clone is a singleton in its sample. The chain couples TRBV18 to TRBJ1-2, with D unclear. Germline V lookup: CDR1 KGHSH, CDR2 LQKENI. V was clipped by 3 bases and J by 8 bases, with 25 bases between them. The CDR3 has 17 residues. The CDR3 DNA reads TGTGCCAGCTCACCCGCAAGGTCCGGCGGATACTTAAGGGGCTACACCTTC. Translation: CASSPARSGGYLRGYTF.

This rearrangement joins TRBV20-1 to TRBJ2-1; 11 nucleotides match TRBD2. Trimming removed 3 bases from V and 8 bases from J; junction bases left unmatched: 12. Germline V gives CDR1 DFQATT, CDR2 SNEGSKA (reference sequence). The CDR3 sequence is 16 residues long. The CDR3 bases are TGCAGTGCTAGTAGTCGGACTAGCGGGTTTGGGGATGAGCAGTTCTTC. Translation gives CSASSRTSGFGDEQFF.

This chain links TRBV18 with TRBJ2-5; D is possibly TRBD1 (6 bases). The V end was cut by 3 bases, the J end by 3 bases, with 11 bases between. Per the germline V gene, CDR1 is KGHSH and CDR2 is LQKENI. The CDR3 consists of 14 residues. The CDR3 sequence is CASSPPDREETQYF. CDR3 in DNA: TGTGCCAGCTCACCCCCGGACAGAGAAGAGACCCAGTACTTC.

J is TRBJ1-4 and V is TRBV5-1, with a tentative D call TRBD1 (5 bases). The length of the CDR3 is 14 residues. With 7 bases removed from V and 4 bases from J, the gap between germline ends came to 14 bases. CDR1 is SGHRS, CDR2 YFSETQ, per germline. CDR3 nucleotide sequence: TGCGCCAGCTCCCGCGGACACGATAATGAAAAACTGTTTTTT. It translates to CASSRGHDNEKLFF.

V and J are TRBV5-1 and TRBJ1-4, with TRBD1 matching 10 bases. The CDR3 is 16 amino acids. Germline V gives CDR1 SGHRS, CDR2 YFSETQ. Trimming removed 2 bases from V and 4 bases from J; junction bases left unmatched: 5. In DNA, the CDR3 is TGCGCCAGCAGCTTATTGGGACAGGGGAATAATGAAAAACTGTTTTTT. It translates to CASSLLGQGNNEKLFF.

The chain combines TRBV7-2 with TRBJ2-7; D is perhaps TRBD1 (6 bases). V shed 5 bases and J shed 1 base, with 12 bases lying between them. The CDR3 runs 14 residues. Germline V gives CDR1 SGHTA, CDR2 FQGNSA. CDR3 in amino acids: CASSQRTESYEQYF. In DNA, the CDR3 is TGTGCCAGCAGCCAACGGACAGAGTCCTACGAGCAGTACTTC.